This TCR beta chain is from a study of OX40 agonist ivuxolimab in advanced cancers. Study in general: Patients with hepatocellular carcinoma, melanoma, renal cell or head and neck cancer made up the dose-escalation patients. The study's findings and limits: Low clonal expansion, among the lowest seen, marked partial responders at 0.1-3.0 mg/kg.

TCRdb keeps only in-frame clones here, not all; method: immunoSEQ multiplex PCR. Of over 80,000 clones listed, roughly nine tenths are singletons. About this clone: Its specificity is unknown.

The sample here was CD4+ or CD8+ T cells sorted from blood, taken in a trial of the OX40 agonist ivuxolimab. This clonotype was sampled from an adult with an advanced solid tumor such as melanoma, head and neck, liver or kidney cancer.

The CDR3 here is CASSPVAAPNTEAFF. The CDR3 nucleotides are TGTGCCAGCTCACCAGTAGCCGCGCCGAACACTGAAGCTTTCTTT. The V and J genes are TRBV18 and TRBJ1-1, with D uncertain. Germline assignment: CDR1 KGHSH and CDR2 LQKENI. The CDR3 totals 15 residues. The V end lost 2 bases, the J end lost 1 base, and 11 bases lay between the germline ends.